This T cell receptor beta chain originates from a study of T cells after yellow fever vaccination (dated by TCRdb to about 2019). Broadly, across the study: Libraries from fractions with low cell numbers were prepared with the SMART-Seq v4 Ultra Low Input RNA kit. Bulk TCR alpha and beta repertoires were sequenced longitudinally to track T-cell clones before and after primary and booster YFV17D yellow fever vaccination. The cohort comprised two healthy male donors, one aged 18 to 29 and one aged 30 to 40 years. Bulk PBMC replicates and cell subsets were isolated from blood drawn at multiple timepoints before and after both primary and secondary immunization. Beyond this particular receptor, the publication reports: Computational filtering was required because FACS-sorted repertoires could contain abundant contaminating clonotypes from the bulk population. Compared with the primary T-cell response, the secondary T-cell response was faster but weaker, reaching its peak on day 5 rather than on day 15. After the booster, most clones that had expanded after primary vaccination were detected again (around 97% of CD4 and 70% to 90% of CD8), suggesting broad maintenance of memory. Because the study included only a couple of donors, the extent to which the findings can be generalized is limited. A small fraction of clonotypes showed up in both the CD4 and CD8 compartments, probably as a result of convergent recombination.

Data came from an Illumina NovaSeq 6000. TCR cDNA was synthesized by 5'RACE template switching, which introduced a universal primer site and unique molecular identifiers. cDNA synthesis was primed from both the TCR alpha and TCR beta constant segments. Two PCR steps were used to amplify libraries, with sample barcodes and sequencing adapters being added in the second step. Sequencing of the libraries was done on either Illumina HiSeq 2500 (2x100 bp) or NovaSeq (2x150 bp). In the original analysis: Demultiplexing of reads and collapsing into UMI consensus sequences were performed with MIGEC, and V(D)J alignment was carried out with MiXCR. Vaccine-responding clonotypes were identified with edgeR using replicate PBMC samples, with FDR below 0.01 and a log2 fold change above 5 up to day 15 being required. Each bulk clonotype received a CD4 or CD8 identity based on whether the sequenced CD4 or CD8 repertoire contained that clonotype at higher abundance. TCRdb passed the public sequencing reads through fastp at Q25 and MiXCR, retaining productive beta sequences. Identical CDR3 proteins give one entry, which carries the most common genes and DNA. TCRdb, not the original authors, processed these V and J calls. The sample table shows around 300,000 distinct CDR3 sequences, and 4% to 5.5% are seen once. The ten most abundant clones make up roughly 19% of the sample.

CDR1 and CDR2 were assigned from the germline V gene as LGHNA and YSLEER. V and J are truncated by 2 bases and 1 base respectively, leaving an intervening sequence of 9 bases. From cysteine to valine, the CDR3 is 14 amino acids long. Here the CDR3 DNA is all that survives: 42 bases in frame from base 1. In regard to this clonotype: The target of this receptor is not known. Nothing much larger sits one base from this clone, and base qualities are not available.

What the treatment or condition label conveys for this sample: live attenuated yellow fever vaccine strain. At each blood-draw timepoint, two biological replicates of bulk PBMCs were collected. PBMCs were isolated from peripheral blood using a standard Ficoll-Paque protocol. TriZol was used to extract RNA from bulk PBMCs, from CD4 and CD8 fractions, and from dextramer-positive and dextramer-negative fractions. The chain links TRBV4-3 with TRBJ2-7, with the D gene too uncertain to name. Sequencing used PBMCs, obtained 15 days after the yellow fever booster vaccination. This TCR derives from a man aged 18-30 years who received the YFV17D yellow fever vaccine. Here is the DNA: TGCGCCAGCAGCCAATGGGTCGGTTCCTACGAGCAGTACGTC. This encodes CASSQWVGSYEQYV.